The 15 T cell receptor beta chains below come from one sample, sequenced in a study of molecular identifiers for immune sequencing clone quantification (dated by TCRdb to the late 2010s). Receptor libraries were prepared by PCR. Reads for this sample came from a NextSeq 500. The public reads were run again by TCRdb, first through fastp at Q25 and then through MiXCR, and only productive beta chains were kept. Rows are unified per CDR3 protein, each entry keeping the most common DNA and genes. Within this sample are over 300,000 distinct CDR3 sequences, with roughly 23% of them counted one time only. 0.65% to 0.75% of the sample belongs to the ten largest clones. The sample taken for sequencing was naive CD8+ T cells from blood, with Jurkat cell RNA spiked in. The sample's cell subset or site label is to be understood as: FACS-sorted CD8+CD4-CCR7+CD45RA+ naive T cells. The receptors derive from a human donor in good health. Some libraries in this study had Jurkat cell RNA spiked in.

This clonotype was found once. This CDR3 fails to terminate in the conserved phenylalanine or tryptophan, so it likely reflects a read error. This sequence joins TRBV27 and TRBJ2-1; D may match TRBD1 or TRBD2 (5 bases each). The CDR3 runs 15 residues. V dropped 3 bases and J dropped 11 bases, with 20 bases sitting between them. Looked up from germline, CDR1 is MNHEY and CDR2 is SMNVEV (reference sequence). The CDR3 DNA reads TGTGCCAGCAGTTTGGTGGGGCTAGGCGGAGGTAAGCAGTTCTCC. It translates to CASSLVGLGGGKQFS.

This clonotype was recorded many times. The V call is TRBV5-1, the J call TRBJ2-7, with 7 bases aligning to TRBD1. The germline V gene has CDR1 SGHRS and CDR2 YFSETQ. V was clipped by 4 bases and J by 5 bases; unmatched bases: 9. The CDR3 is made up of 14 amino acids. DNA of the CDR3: TGCGCCAGCAGCCCGAAGGACAGGCTCGACGAGCAGTACTTC. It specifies CASSPKDRLDEQYF.

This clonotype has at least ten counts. The chain's CDR3 is CASSSPTGPQKLFF. The CDR3 DNA sequence: TGTGCCAGCAGCTCCCCGACAGGCCCGCAAAAACTGTTTTTT. The chain links TRBV7-9 to TRBJ1-4, with D tentatively TRBD1 (6 bases). CDR1 and CDR2 from the germline V gene are SEHNR and FQNEAQ (reference sequence). The CDR3 runs to 14 residues. V lost 4 bases and J lost 9, with 15 bases in between.

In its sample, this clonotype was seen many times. CDR3 sequence reads: CASSLSKLAATYNEQFF. CDR3 sequence (DNA): TGTGCCAGCAGTTTATCCAAACTAGCGGCCACCTACAATGAGCAGTTCTTC. The chain links TRBV27 to TRBJ2-1; TRBD2 agrees at 8 bases. The CDR3 consists of 17 residues. V dropped 0 bases and J dropped 2; count of bases not matched to a gene: 6. Looked up from germline, CDR1 is MNHEY and CDR2 is SMNVEV (reference sequence).

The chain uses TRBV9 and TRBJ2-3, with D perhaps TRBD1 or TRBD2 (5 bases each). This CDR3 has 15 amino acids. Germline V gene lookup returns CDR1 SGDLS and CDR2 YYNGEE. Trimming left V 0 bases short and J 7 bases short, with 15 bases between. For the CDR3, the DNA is TGTGCCAGCAGCGTAGCCCCGGGACCAAGGTATACGCAGTATTTT. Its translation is CASSVAPGPRYTQYF.

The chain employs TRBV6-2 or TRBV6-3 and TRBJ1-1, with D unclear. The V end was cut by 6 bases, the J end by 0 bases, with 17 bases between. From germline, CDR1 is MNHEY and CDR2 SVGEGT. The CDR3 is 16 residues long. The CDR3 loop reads CASSSGEEGMNTEAFF. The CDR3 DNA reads TGTGCCAGCAGCTCCGGGGAAGAGGGAATGAACACTGAAGCTTTCTTT.

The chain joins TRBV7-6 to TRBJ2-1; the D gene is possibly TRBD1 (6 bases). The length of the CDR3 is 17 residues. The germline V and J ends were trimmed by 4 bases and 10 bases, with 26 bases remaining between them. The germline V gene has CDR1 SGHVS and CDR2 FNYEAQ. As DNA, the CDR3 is TGTGCCAGCAGCTCTGGGGGCCATGCCTACAACAGCGAGGAGCAGTTCTTC. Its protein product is CASSSGGHAYNSEEQFF. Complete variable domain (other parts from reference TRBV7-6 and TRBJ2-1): GAGVSQSPRYKVTKRGQDVALRCDPISGHVSLYWYRQALGQGPEFLTYFNYEAQQDKSGLPNDRFSAERPEGSISTLTIQRTEQRDSAMYRCASSSGGHAYNSEEQFFGPGTRLTVL.

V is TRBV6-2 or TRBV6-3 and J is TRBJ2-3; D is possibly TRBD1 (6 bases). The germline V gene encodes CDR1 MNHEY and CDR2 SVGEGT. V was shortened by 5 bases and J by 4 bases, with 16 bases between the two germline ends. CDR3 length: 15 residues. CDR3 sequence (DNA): TGTGCCAGCAGTGTGTACAGGGTCAATCCAGATACGCAGTATTTT. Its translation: CASSVYRVNPDTQYF.

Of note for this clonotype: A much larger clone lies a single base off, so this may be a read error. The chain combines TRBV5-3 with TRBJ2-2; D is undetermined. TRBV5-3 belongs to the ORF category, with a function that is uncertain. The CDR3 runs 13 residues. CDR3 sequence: CASSLPPGGELFF. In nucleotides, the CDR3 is TGTGCCAGCAGCTTACCGCCAGGCGGGGAGCTGTTTTTT.

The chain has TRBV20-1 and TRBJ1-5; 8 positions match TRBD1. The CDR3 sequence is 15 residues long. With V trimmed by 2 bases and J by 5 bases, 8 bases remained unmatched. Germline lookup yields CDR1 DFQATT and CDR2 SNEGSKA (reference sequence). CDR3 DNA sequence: TGCAGTGCTAGACCTCAGGGGGCCGGCCATCAGCCCCAGCATTTT. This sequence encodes CSARPQGAGHQPQHF.

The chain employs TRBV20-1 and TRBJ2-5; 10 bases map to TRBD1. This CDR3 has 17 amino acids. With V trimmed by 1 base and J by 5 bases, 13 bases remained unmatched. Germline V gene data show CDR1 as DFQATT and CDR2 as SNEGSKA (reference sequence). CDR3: CSARAAPDRGGGETQYF. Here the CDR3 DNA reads TGCAGTGCTAGAGCTGCCCCGGACAGGGGGGGGGGGGAGACCCAGTACTTC.

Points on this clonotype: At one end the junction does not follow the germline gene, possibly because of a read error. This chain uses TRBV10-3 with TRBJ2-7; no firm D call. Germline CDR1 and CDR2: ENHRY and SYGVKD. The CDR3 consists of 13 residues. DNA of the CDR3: TGTGCCATCAGTGAGTTAAGGTGGTACGAGCAGTGCTTC. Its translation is CAISELRWYEQCF.

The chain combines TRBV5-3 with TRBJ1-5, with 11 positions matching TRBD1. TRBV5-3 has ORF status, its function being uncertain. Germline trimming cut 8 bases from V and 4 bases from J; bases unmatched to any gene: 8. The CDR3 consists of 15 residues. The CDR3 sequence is CASSADRGPNQPQHF. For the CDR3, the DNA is TGTGCCAGCAGCGCGGACAGGGGGCCAAATCAGCCCCAGCATTTT.

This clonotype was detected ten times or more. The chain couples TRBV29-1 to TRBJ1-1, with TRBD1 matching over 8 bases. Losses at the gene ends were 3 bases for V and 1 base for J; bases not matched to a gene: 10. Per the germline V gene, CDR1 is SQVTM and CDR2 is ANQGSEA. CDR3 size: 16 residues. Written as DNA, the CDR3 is TGCAGCGTTGAGGGCGACAGGGGAGGCAGGAACACTGAAGCTTTCTTT. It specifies CSVEGDRGGRNTEAFF.

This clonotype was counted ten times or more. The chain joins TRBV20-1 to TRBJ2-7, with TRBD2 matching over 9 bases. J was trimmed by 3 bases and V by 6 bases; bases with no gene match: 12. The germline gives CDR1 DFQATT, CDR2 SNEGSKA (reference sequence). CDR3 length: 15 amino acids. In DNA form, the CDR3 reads TGCAGTGCAGACCCCGAGGGACTAGCTAGCTACGAGCAGTACTTC. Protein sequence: CSADPEGLASYEQYF.